Each of the 3 T cell receptor beta chains below was sequenced from the same sample in a study of blood T cells in healthy people across ages. A second PCR, run for roughly 7 to 11 cycles, used a sample-barcoded 5' primer plus a J-beta primer mix. From the 5' RACE reads, TCRdb called clonotypes with MiXCR, one entry per CDR3 protein. Of about 730,000 distinct CDR3 sequences in the sample, about 40% are singletons; the top ten hold 20% to 25%. Sequencing was carried out using blood. The receptors here all came from a woman between 55 and 75 years old in good health.

The CDR3 region has the DNA TGTGCCAGCAGCCCCGGGGCAGGCATGGTTGGCTATGGCTACACCTTC. This translates into CASSPGAGMVGYGYTF. This chain links TRBV7-9 with TRBJ1-2; D might be TRBD1 (5 bases). CDR1 is SEHNR, CDR2 FQNEAQ, per germline (reference sequence). The CDR3 runs to 16 residues. V gave up 5 bases and J gave up 4 bases, with 20 bases separating them.

This clonotype was seen only a few times. The rearrangement uses TRBV20-1 and TRBJ2-7; the D is unclear. Germline V gene sequence: CDR1 DFQATT, CDR2 SNEGSKA (reference sequence). Trimming removed 5 bases from V and 6 bases from J, with 11 bases in between. The CDR3 contains 11 residues. The CDR3 protein is CSAPRVSEQYF. CDR3 bases: TGCAGTGCTCCCCGGGTATCCGAGCAGTACTTC.

The CDR3: CASSPISTISGNTIYF. CDR3 sequence (DNA): TGTGCCAGCAGCCCTATATCCACAATCTCTGGAAACACCATATATTTT. The rearrangement uses TRBV4-2 and TRBJ1-3; D unresolved. V lost 4 bases and J lost 0, with 13 bases in between. The V gene's germline CDR1 is LGHNA and CDR2 YNFKEQ. The CDR3 contains 16 residues.